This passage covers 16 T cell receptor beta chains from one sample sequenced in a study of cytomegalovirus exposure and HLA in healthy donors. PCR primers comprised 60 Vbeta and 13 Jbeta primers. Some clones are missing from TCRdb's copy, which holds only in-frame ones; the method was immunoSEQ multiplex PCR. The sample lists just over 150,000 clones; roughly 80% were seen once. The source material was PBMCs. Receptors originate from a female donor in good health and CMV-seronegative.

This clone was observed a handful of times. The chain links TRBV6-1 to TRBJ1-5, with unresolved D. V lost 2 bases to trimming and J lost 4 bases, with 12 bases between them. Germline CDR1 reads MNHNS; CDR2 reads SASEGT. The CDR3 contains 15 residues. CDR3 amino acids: CASSESGGWNQPQHF. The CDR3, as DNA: TGTGCCAGCAGTGAATCGGGAGGGTGGAATCAGCCCCAGCATTTT.

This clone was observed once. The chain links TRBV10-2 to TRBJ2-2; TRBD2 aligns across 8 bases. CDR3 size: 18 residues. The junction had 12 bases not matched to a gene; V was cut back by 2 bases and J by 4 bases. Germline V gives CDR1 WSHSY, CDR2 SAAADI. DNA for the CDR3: TGCGCCAGCAGTGAGCCCTTTCGAGCGGGGGCCCTCACCGGGGAGCTGTTTTTT. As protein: CASSEPFRAGALTGELFF.

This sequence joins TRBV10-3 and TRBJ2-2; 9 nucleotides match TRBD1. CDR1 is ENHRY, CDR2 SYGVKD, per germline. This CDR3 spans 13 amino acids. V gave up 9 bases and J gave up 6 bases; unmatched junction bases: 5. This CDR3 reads CAIPGQGAGELFF. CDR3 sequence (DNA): TGTGCCATTCCGGGACAGGGAGCCGGGGAGCTGTTTTTT.

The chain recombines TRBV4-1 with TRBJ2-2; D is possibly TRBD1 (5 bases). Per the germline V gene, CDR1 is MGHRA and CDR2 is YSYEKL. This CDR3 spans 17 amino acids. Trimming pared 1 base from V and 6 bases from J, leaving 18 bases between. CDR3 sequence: CASSQVLGAGPPGELFF. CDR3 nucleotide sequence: TGCGCCAGCAGCCAAGTACTTGGTGCAGGGCCCCCCGGGGAGCTGTTTTTT.

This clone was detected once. DNA for the CDR3: TGTGCCAGCAGCTATGACAGGGAAGCTTTCTTT. Its protein is CASSYDREAFF. The chain has TRBV5-4 and TRBJ1-1, with a weak D call TRBD1 (6 bases). The CDR3 length is 11 residues. V was cut by 3 bases and J by 8 bases, with 8 bases left in between. Germline loops: CDR1 SGHNT, CDR2 YYREEE (reference sequence).

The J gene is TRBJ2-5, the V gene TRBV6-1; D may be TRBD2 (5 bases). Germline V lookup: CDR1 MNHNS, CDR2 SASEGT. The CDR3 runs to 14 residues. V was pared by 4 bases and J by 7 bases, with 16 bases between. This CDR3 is CASSADWGVGTQYF. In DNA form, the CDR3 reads TGTGCCAGCAGTGCGGACTGGGGAGTGGGGACCCAGTACTTC.

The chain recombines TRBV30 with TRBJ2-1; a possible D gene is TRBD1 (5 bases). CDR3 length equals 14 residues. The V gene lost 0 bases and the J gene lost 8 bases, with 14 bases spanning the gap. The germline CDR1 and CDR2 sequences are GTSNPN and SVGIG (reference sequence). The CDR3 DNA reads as TGTGCCTGGAGTGTAGGGGCAGGCCTCGATGAGCAGTTCTTC. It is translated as CAWSVGAGLDEQFF.

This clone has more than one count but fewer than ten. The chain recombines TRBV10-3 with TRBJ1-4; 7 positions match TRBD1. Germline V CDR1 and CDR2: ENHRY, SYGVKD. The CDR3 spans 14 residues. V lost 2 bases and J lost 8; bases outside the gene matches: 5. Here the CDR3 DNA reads TGTGCCATCAGTGAGAGGACAGGAGGGGAAAAACTGTTTTTT. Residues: CAISERTGGEKLFF.

DNA for the CDR3: TGTGCCAGTATCCGGGACAGGGACACTGAAGCTTTCTTT. It codes for CASIRDRDTEAFF. The V call is TRBV6-6, the J call TRBJ1-1, with 9 bases identical to TRBD1. Germline lookup yields CDR1 MNHNY and CDR2 SVGAGI (reference sequence). This CDR3 region has 13 residues. Trimming at V came to 9 bases and at J to 3 bases, leaving 5 bases not matched to a gene.

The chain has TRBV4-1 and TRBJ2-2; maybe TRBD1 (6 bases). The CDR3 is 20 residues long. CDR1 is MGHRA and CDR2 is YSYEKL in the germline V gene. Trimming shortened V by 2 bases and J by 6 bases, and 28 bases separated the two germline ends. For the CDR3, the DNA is TGCGCCAGCAGCCAACCAGGAGTACTACAGGGTACCCGACCCGCCGGGGAGCTGTTTTTT. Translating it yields CASSQPGVLQGTRPAGELFF.

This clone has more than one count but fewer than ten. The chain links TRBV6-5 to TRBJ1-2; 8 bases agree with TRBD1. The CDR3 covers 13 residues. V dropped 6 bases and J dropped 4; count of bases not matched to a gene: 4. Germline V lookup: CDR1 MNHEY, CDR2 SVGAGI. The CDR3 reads CASSQTGAYGYTF. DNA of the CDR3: TGTGCCAGCAGCCAGACAGGGGCCTATGGCTACACCTTC.

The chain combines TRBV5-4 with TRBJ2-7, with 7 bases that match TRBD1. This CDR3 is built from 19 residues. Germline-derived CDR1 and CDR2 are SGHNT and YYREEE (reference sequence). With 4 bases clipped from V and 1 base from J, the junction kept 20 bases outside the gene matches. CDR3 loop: CASSRNRGSGGAQSYEQYF. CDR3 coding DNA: TGTGCCAGCAGCCGCAATCGAGGCTCAGGGGGTGCCCAATCCTACGAGCAGTACTTC.

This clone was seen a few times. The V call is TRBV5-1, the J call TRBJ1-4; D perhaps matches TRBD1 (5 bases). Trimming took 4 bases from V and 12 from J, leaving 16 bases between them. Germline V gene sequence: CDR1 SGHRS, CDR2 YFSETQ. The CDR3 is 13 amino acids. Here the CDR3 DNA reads TGCGCCAGCAGCCCAGAAGGGGTCGTCCAACTGTTTTTT. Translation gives CASSPEGVVQLFF.

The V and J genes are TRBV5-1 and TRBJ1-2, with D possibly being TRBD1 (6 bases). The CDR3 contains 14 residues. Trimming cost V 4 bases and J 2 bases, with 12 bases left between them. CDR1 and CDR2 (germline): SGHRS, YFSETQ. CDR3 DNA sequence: TGCGCCAGCAGCCCAATTACAGGGAACTATGGCTACACCTTC. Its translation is CASSPITGNYGYTF.

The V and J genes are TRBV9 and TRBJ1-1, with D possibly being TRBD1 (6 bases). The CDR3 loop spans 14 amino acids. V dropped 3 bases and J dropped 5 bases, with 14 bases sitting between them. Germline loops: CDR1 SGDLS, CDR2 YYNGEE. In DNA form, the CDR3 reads TGTGCCAGCAGCGCCGGGACAAGGGCGACTGAAGCTTTCTTT. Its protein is CASSAGTRATEAFF.

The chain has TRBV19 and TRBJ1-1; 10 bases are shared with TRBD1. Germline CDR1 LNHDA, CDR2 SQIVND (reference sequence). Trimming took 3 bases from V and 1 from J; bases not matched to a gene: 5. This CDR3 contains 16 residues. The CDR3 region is CASSIPTGGGNTEAFF. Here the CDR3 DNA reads TGTGCCAGTAGTATCCCGACAGGGGGCGGGAACACTGAAGCTTTCTTT. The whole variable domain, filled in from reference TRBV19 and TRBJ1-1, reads DGGITQSPKYLFRKEGQNVTLSCEQNLNHDAMYWYRQDPGQGLRLIYYSQIVNDFQKGDIAEGYSVSREKKESFPLTVTSAQKNPTAFYLCASSIPTGGGNTEAFFGQGTRLTVV.